One and the same sample provided the 23 T cell receptor beta chains below, sequenced in a study of shared clonotypes between healthy human individuals. Repertoires were generated with immunoSEQ multiplex PCR, while TCRdb's copy carries only in-frame clones and drops some. The sample lists around 600,000 clones, approximately 95% occurring once. The naive CD8 subset, CD45RO-negative cells positively selected for CCR7, excluded terminally differentiated effector memory CD45RA+ cells. The specimen was naive CD8+ T cells sorted from blood. The receptors derive from a woman aged 25 to 45 in good health.

The chain couples TRBV7-8 to TRBJ1-5, with no clear D. Trimming shortened V by 5 bases and J by 0 bases, and 8 bases separated the two germline ends. Per germline, CDR1 SGHVS and CDR2 FQNEAQ. The length of the CDR3 is 14 residues. The CDR3 spells CASSHWISNQPQHF. CDR3 coding DNA: TGTGCCAGCAGCCACTGGATTAGCAATCAGCCCCAGCATTTT.

The gene calls are TRBV2 and TRBJ2-5; D may correspond to TRBD1 or TRBD2 (6 bases each). Germline CDR1 is SNHLY and CDR2 is FYNNEI. The CDR3 consists of 14 residues. Between the trimmed V and J ends, which lost 10 bases and 2 bases, there was a span of 17 bases. The CDR3 here is CANLLGGRQETQYF. The CDR3 coding sequence is TGTGCCAACCTCCTAGGGGGGAGGCAAGAGACCCAGTACTTC.

The genes are TRBV27 and TRBJ2-7; no definite D call. The germline V and J ends were trimmed by 7 bases and 2 bases, with 15 bases remaining between them. CDR3 length: 14 amino acids. CDR1 is MNHEY, CDR2 SMNVEV, per germline (reference sequence). CDR3: CASNDPDNPYEQYF. DNA of the CDR3: TGTGCCAGCAATGACCCAGACAATCCCTACGAGCAGTACTTC.

This rearrangement joins TRBV2 to TRBJ2-1, with D tentatively TRBD2 (5 bases). Germline lookup yields CDR1 SNHLY and CDR2 FYNNEI. This CDR3 is 14 amino acids long. The ends were cut back, 2 bases at V and 4 bases at J, with 9 bases in the middle. The CDR3 spells CASSESLVYNEQFF. Written as DNA, the CDR3 is TGTGCCAGCAGTGAATCACTAGTTTACAATGAGCAGTTCTTC.

This clone was counted a few times. The rearrangement links TRBV9 to TRBJ2-2; D uncertain. The germline V gene encodes CDR1 SGDLS and CDR2 YYNGEE. The CDR3 has 13 amino acids. V gave up 1 base and J gave up 2 bases, with 3 bases separating them. Here the CDR3 DNA reads TGTGCCAGCAGCGTACCAAACACCGGGGAGCTGTTTTTT. Translating gives CASSVPNTGELFF.

This chain links TRBV5-6 with TRBJ1-1; 7 bases line up with TRBD1. CDR3 length: 13 amino acids. V trimming: 3 bases; J trimming: 6 bases; junction bases outside the gene matches: 5. The germline gives CDR1 SGHDT, CDR2 YYEEEE. The CDR3 sequence is CASSSGGLAEAFF. Written as DNA, the CDR3 is TGTGCCAGCAGCTCAGGGGGTTTGGCTGAAGCTTTCTTT.

The rearrangement uses TRBV28 and TRBJ1-3; perhaps TRBD1 as D (6 bases). The V end lost 6 bases, the J end lost 0 bases, and 12 bases lay between the germline ends. The CDR3 contains 15 residues. Germline V gene lookup returns CDR1 MDHEN and CDR2 SYDVKM. The CDR3 sequence is CASSPTGLSGNTIYF. The CDR3 DNA reads TGTGCCAGCAGCCCGACAGGCCTCTCTGGAAACACCATATATTTT.

The genes are TRBV7-8 and TRBJ2-7, with TRBD2 identical over 11 bases. The CDR3 consists of 19 residues. Germline V gene lookup returns CDR1 SGHVS and CDR2 FQNEAQ. J was trimmed by 0 bases and V by 5 bases; bases with no gene match: 15. In DNA, the CDR3 is TGTGCCAGCAGCAGAACCTACGGGACTAGCGGAGAGATCTCCTACGAGCAGTACTTC. Encoded protein: CASSRTYGTSGEISYEQYF.

A word on this clone: Other DNA sequences in the sample encode the same CDR3. V usage is TRBV7-6 and J usage is TRBJ2-7, with D perhaps TRBD2 (6 bases). Germline V gene lookup returns CDR1 SGHVS and CDR2 FNYEAQ. Trimming pared 1 base from V and 4 bases from J, leaving 11 bases between. The CDR3 covers 14 residues. The DNA for the CDR3 is TGTGCCAGCAGCTTAGGTAGCGGAGGGTACGAGCAGTACTTC. It encodes CASSLGSGGYEQYF.

The genes are TRBV2 and TRBJ2-1, with D possibly called TRBD1 or TRBD2 (6 bases each). This CDR3 spans 16 amino acids. V gave up 8 bases and J gave up 0 bases, with 17 bases separating them. Germline V CDR1 and CDR2: SNHLY, FYNNEI. CDR3 bases: TGTGCCAGCTCGGGGGCCACACGGAGCTCCTACAATGAGCAGTTCTTC. This encodes CASSGATRSSYNEQFF.

This rearrangement joins TRBV7-9 to TRBJ2-1; no definite D call. The CDR3 length is 13 residues. The germline CDR1 and CDR2 sequences are SEHNR and FQNEAQ (reference sequence). Between the trimmed V and J ends, which lost 3 bases and 4 bases, there was a span of 7 bases. CDR3 sequence: CASSFRGYNEQFF. The CDR3 nucleotides read TGTGCCAGCAGCTTTCGTGGGTACAATGAGCAGTTCTTC.

The chain carries TRBV5-1 and TRBJ2-7; a possible D gene is TRBD1 (5 bases). Trimming removed 5 bases at V and 1 base at J, with 25 bases between. Germline V gene data show CDR1 as SGHRS and CDR2 as YFSETQ. The CDR3 sequence is 18 residues long. In DNA, the CDR3 is TGCGCCAGCAGTTCCCTTCCGCTCGCAGGACAAATTTCCTACGAGCAGTACTTC. This codes for CASSSLPLAGQISYEQYF.

This clone is a singleton in its sample. The chain combines TRBV7-8 with TRBJ2-5; 8 nucleotides line up with TRBD2. Trimming removed 1 base from V and 4 bases from J; junction bases left unmatched: 2. The CDR3 length is 14 residues. CDR1 is SGHVS and CDR2 is FQNEAQ in the germline V gene. This CDR3 reads CASSLVAGGETQYF. The DNA of the CDR3 is TGTGCCAGCAGCTTAGTTGCGGGAGGAGAGACCCAGTACTTC.

The chain carries TRBV7-2 and TRBJ2-7; no reliable D call. The ends were cut back, 5 bases at V and 2 bases at J, with 13 bases in the middle. Germline V CDR1 and CDR2: SGHTA, FQGNSA. The CDR3 has 14 amino acids. The CDR3 loop is CASSPIDITYEQYF. The DNA of the CDR3 is TGTGCCAGCAGCCCTATAGACATAACCTACGAGCAGTACTTC.

This chain uses TRBV7-2 with TRBJ2-5; D may be TRBD1 (6 bases). The J call may be wrong; the DNA end is better matched by TRBJ2-7. This CDR3 region has 15 residues. Per germline, CDR1 SGHTA and CDR2 FQGNSA. The CDR3, as DNA: TGTGCCAGCAGCTTGAATGGGGACATCCCCTACGAGCAGTACTTC. Translated, it gives CASSLNGDIPYEQYF.

The chain recombines TRBV10-2 with TRBJ2-1; D ambiguous. V dropped 6 bases and J dropped 7 bases, with 16 bases sitting between them. This CDR3 is 14 amino acids long. Germline V gene data show CDR1 as WSHSY and CDR2 as SAAADI. The CDR3 DNA reads TGCGCCAGCAGGGGTGTGGGCCTGGGGAATGAGCAGTTCTTC. Amino acid sequence: CASRGVGLGNEQFF.

V is TRBV5-1 and J is TRBJ1-1; the D is unclear. CDR3 length: 15 residues. Trimming shortened V by 0 bases and J by 1 base, and 10 bases separated the two germline ends. Per the germline V gene, CDR1 is SGHRS and CDR2 is YFSETQ. CDR3 loop: CASSLDGSGNTEAFF. DNA for the CDR3: TGCGCCAGCAGCTTGGACGGGTCGGGGAACACTGAAGCTTTCTTT.

The rearrangement links TRBV25-1 to TRBJ1-5; D uncertain. There are 13 residues in the CDR3. Germline V lookup: CDR1 MGHDK, CDR2 SYGVNS. The V gene lost 3 bases and the J gene lost 7 bases, with 10 bases spanning the gap. The CDR3 nucleotides are TGTGCCAGCAGTGACAGTCCGGGGCAGCCCCAGCATTTT. Amino acid sequence: CASSDSPGQPQHF.

The table lists this clone with a count of one. The V call is TRBV5-1, the J call TRBJ2-5; D may match TRBD1 or TRBD2 (5 bases each). CDR1 SGHRS and CDR2 YFSETQ come from the germline V gene. The length of the CDR3 is 14 residues. V gave up 0 bases and J gave up 4 bases, with 10 bases separating them. The CDR3 DNA sequence: TGCGCCAGCAGCTTGGGATACGGGGCAGAGACCCAGTACTTC. Translation gives CASSLGYGAETQYF.

This chain joins TRBV11-2 and TRBJ2-1, with 9 nucleotides matching TRBD1. Per the germline V gene, CDR1 is SGHAT and CDR2 is FQNNGV. Trimming removed 2 bases from V and 8 bases from J; junction bases left unmatched: 10. The CDR3 runs to 16 residues. The CDR3 reads CASSLFGQGNDDEQFF. DNA of the CDR3: TGTGCCAGCAGCTTATTCGGACAGGGGAACGACGATGAGCAGTTCTTC.

This clone was seen only once. This sequence joins TRBV5-5 and TRBJ1-1, with a possible D match to TRBD1 (5 bases). Trimming cost V 9 bases and J 4 bases, with 28 bases left between them. This CDR3 is 17 amino acids long. The germline V gene has CDR1 SGHKS and CDR2 YYEKEE (reference sequence). CDR3 coding DNA: TGTGCCACCCAGCTTGGCCCCGATCTTGCGGGGCTCACTGAAGCTTTCTTT. Translation gives CATQLGPDLAGLTEAFF.

V gene TRBV29-1 combines with J gene TRBJ2-7; D is ambiguous. V was clipped by 5 bases and J by 0 bases, with 8 bases between them. Germline V gene data show CDR1 as SQVTM and CDR2 as ANQGSEA. This CDR3 region has 12 residues. CDR3 DNA: TGCAGCGTTACTTGGGACTCCTACGAGCAGTACTTC. As protein: CSVTWDSYEQYF.

This chain links TRBV29-1 with TRBJ2-7; D gene unclear. Germline lookup yields CDR1 SQVTM and CDR2 ANQGSEA. This CDR3 has 12 amino acids. V was cut by 2 bases and J by 1 base, with 6 bases left in between. The chain's CDR3 is CSVESDSYEQYF. The CDR3 DNA sequence: TGCAGCGTTGAAAGTGATTCCTACGAGCAGTACTTC.